The T cell receptor beta chain described here comes from a study of CD4+ T cells in melanoma (dated by TCRdb to between 2021 and 2024). About the full investigation: The study examined neoantigen-specific CD4+ T cells in human melanoma. What the study reported, not specific to this receptor: Neoantigen-specific CD4+ T cells in melanoma were reported to have a range of differentiation states. The report described a correlation between neoantigen-specific CD4+ T cells and the function of CD8+ T cells, macrophages and B cells.

Donors were patients with melanoma. As regards this clone: The clone's antigen remains unknown. No clone much larger than this one lies a single base away; base qualities are absent.

Here V drops 6 bases and J drops 4 bases, and the junction holds 10 bases not matched to any gene. Via the germline V gene (reference sequence), CDR1 is LNHDA and CDR2 SQIVND. From cysteine to phenylalanine, the CDR3 is 15 amino acids long. The kept DNA is CDR3 alone, 45 bases in frame from the first base. Receptor libraries were prepared by the immunoSEQ multiplex PCR assay. TCRdb stores this immuneACCESS table with in-frame sequences only. Part of the clones is absent; in the studies checked, under half of the shortfall reflects unresolved V genes, and no reason is known for the rest. Within this sample are about 110,000 clones, with about 92% of them counted one time only. The ten largest clones represent 3.3% of the sample.

The receptor's source is a human donor with melanoma. The specimen was peripheral blood. The rearranged chain carries TRBV19 and TRBJ2-3; 7 junctional bases match TRBD1. In nucleotides, the sequence is TGTGCCAGTAGAGGGACAGAGGGGGAACCAGATACGCAGTATTTT. The encoded protein is CASRGTEGEPDTQYF.